This T cell receptor beta chain was obtained from a study of blood T cells in healthy people across ages. Study-level findings and limits: Calculation of diversity from one million T cells yielded estimates considered to be underestimates.

Primed by a sample-barcoded 5' primer and a J-beta primer mix, a second PCR proceeded for 7 to 11 cycles. TCRdb re-called the 5' RACE reads with MiXCR, one entry per CDR3 protein. The sample consists of fewer than 750,000 distinct CDR3 sequences, roughly 48% of them appearing once. Concerning this clonotype: The target antigen is unknown.

Trimming shortened V by 0 bases and J by 3 bases, and 6 bases separated the two germline ends. The CDR3 length is 13 residues. CDR1 is MNHEY and CDR2 is SVGEGT in the germline V gene. Extractions gave at least 5.5 micrograms of total RNA per sample. Sequencing was performed on blood. This receptor was taken from an elderly man in good health. The chain is built from TRBV6-2 or TRBV6-3 and TRBJ2-7; the D is unclear. CDR3 region: CASSYSGNYEQYF. The CDR3 DNA reads TGTGCCAGCAGTTACTCGGGCAACTACGAGCAGTACTTC.